This T cell receptor beta chain was observed in a study of T cell responses to AZD1222 COVID-19 vaccine (dated by TCRdb to 2020 to 2023). For context, the study as a whole: Because spike-specific TCR depth and breadth did not differ between the two schedules, AZD1222 recipients who got a second dose at roughly 4 weeks were pooled with those who got a second dose at roughly 12 weeks. Enrollment into the trials was organized by age into subgroups of 18-55, 56-69 and 70-plus years, and those subgroups contained roughly 140, 27 and 60 TCR-sequenced participants, respectively. TCR sequencing was performed for roughly 250 trial participants, of whom roughly 200 were given two doses of AZD1222 and around 26 were given two doses of MenACWY control vaccine.

The CDR3 contains 12 residues, cysteine and phenylalanine counted. Just CDR3 DNA is preserved here, 36 bases in frame from base 1. CDR1 and CDR2, per the germline V gene, are MDHEN and SYDVKM. The V and J ends are trimmed by 5 bases and 2 bases, leaving 7 bases between them. This clone appeared a few times. No antigen is known for it. One base away there is no much larger clone; base qualities are not given. Other DNA sequences in the same sample also yield this CDR3. Taken with the paper, the label for time point translates to: baseline before first vaccination. Samples from vaccinated people were obtained from the UK trials COV001 and COV002, which included a single-blind randomized controlled phase 2/3 trial of AZD1222 (ChAdOx1 nCoV-19) in healthy adults. For TCRbeta chain sequencing, PBMC samples from trial participants were taken at day 0 and at day 28 after the second dose. The CDR3 regions of human TCRbeta chains were subjected to immunosequencing. On the study's bioinformatics: Repertoire TCRs were matched against a reference library of SARS-CoV-2-specific TCRs generated with the MIRA antigen-specificity platform. Breadth was defined as the fraction of unique TCRs that were SARS-CoV-2-associated. Depth was defined as the fraction of total T cells that were SARS-CoV-2-associated. Using the MIRA data, each spike-specific TCR was assigned both to the spike region to which the TCR was reactive and to a CD4 or CD8 class. Log10-transformed breadth and depth values were compared by one-way ANOVA with Sidak's multiple comparisons tests. This immuneACCESS table, as held by TCRdb, lists in-frame sequences with V and J called but not all clones. Of the missing ones, under half trace to an unresolved V gene in checked studies; the others have no known cause. V, J and clone size are taken as reported in that table, and D and trimming were inferred from the DNA itself. Present in this sample are 150,000 to 200,000 clones, 90% to 95% of which were seen just once. The top ten clones comprise 2.3% of the sample.

Summary of the overall study and its limitations: In the small 56-69-year group, the increase in depth fell short of significance, most likely because of low power. Most participants were white British and females outnumbered males, and the authors suggested that clonal diversity may have been underestimated. A significant rise in spike-specific TCR breadth and depth was observed after two AZD1222 doses relative to day 0 and relative to MenACWY recipients. Because no day 14 peak-response samples were available, the repertoires could be characterized only after the peak T cell response. Epitopes outside the regions mutated in the B.1.351 and B.1.1.7 variants were reportedly recognized by nearly half of the unique spike-specific TCRs. CD4 TCRs associated with the vaccine covered the entire spike protein, and the dominant responses were in regions 160-218 and 743-854. Conclusions about previously exposed vaccinees were limited because only five to seven AZD1222 recipients were SARS-CoV-2 seropositive at baseline.

The starting material was peripheral blood, obtained on day 0 of AZD1222 vaccination. This sequence was found in an adult in good health. The rearrangement joined TRBV28 to TRBJ2-7; the D segment could be TRBD2, given 5 matching bases. Here the CDR3 is given as CASSPGAYEQYF. DNA sequence: TGTGCCAGCAGTCCCGGGGCCTACGAGCAGTACTTC.